Each of the 3 T cell receptor beta chains below was sequenced from the same sample in a study of blood T cell repertoires in COVID-19. Using immunoSEQ multiplex PCR, the repertoire was profiled, and TCRdb retains in-frame clones only, with some absent. The sample has over 35,000 clones; about nine tenths are singletons. The sequenced sample was peripheral blood. The receptor set was obtained from a man between 65 and 85 years old with active COVID-19.

This clone came up a few times. The J gene is TRBJ2-2, the V gene TRBV5-1, with 8 bases that match TRBD2. Germline V gene sequence: CDR1 SGHRS, CDR2 YFSETQ. After removal of 6 bases from V and 1 base from J, the junction contained 14 bases not matched to a gene. This CDR3 region has 18 residues. DNA of the CDR3: TGCGCCAGCAAATTCCCGTTACGGGAGGGGAAGAACACCGGGGAGCTGTTTTTT. This gives the protein CASKFPLREGKNTGELFF.

The V and J genes are TRBV19 and TRBJ1-1, with 8 bases lining up with TRBD1. Germline V CDR1 and CDR2: LNHDA, SQIVND (reference sequence). This CDR3 is built from 14 residues. V shed 3 bases, J shed 6 bases, and the junction held 6 bases outside the gene matches. CDR3: CASSIEHRGAEAFF. CDR3 in DNA: TGTGCCAGTAGTATTGAACACAGGGGGGCTGAAGCTTTCTTT.

The rearrangement links TRBV15 to TRBJ1-2; 9 bases are a match to TRBD1. This CDR3 is built from 15 residues. The germline V gene encodes CDR1 LNHNV and CDR2 YYDKDF (reference sequence). V was clipped by 0 bases and J by 4 bases; unmatched bases: 3. CDR3 loop: CATSREGTGSYGYTF. The CDR3 DNA sequence: TGTGCCACCAGCAGAGAAGGGACAGGGAGCTATGGCTACACCTTC.